The T cell receptor (beta chain) under discussion was sequenced for a study of blood T cell repertoires in COVID-19. Study in general: Specimens from acute and convalescent COVID-19 originated in the United States, Italy and Spain. Nucleic acid was either cDNA or gDNA, and it came from T cells, B-cell-depleted T cells, or PBMCs.

As handled by the study authors: Researchers report that nucleated cell counts were estimated from reference gene primer amplification. TCRdb's copy holds only in-frame clones and misses some; the assay was immunoSEQ multiplex PCR. That table furnishes V, J and clone size, whereas the DNA furnished D and trimming. This sample has around 100,000 clones, with around 85% found just once. The clonotype was recovered from a woman between 70 and 85 years old with active or convalescent COVID-19. Sequencing was performed on peripheral blood.

The CDR3 region is CASSPGVGGADTQYF. The CDR3 nucleotides are TGTGCCAGCAGCCCCGGGGTGGGAGGGGCAGATACGCAGTATTTT. The rearrangement uses TRBV7-2 and TRBJ2-3, with 7 positions matching TRBD2. CDR3 length: 15 amino acids. Unmatched junction bases numbered 9, after V lost 5 bases and J lost 4 bases. Germline V gives CDR1 SGHTA, CDR2 FQGNSA.